This is a list of T cell receptor beta chains from one sample in a study of blood T cells in healthy people across ages. From the 5' RACE reads, TCRdb called clonotypes with MiXCR, one entry per CDR3 protein. Among about 720,000 distinct CDR3 sequences, around a fifth were seen once, and the ten largest hold about 22%. Source material: blood. These receptors came from a man between 65 and 85 years old in good health. Each CDR3 is given with its conserved first and last residue. The order of the fields is clone size, V gene, CDR3 length, D gene, J gene, CDR3 DNA, CDR3 protein. The D gene is left open where the match is weak. Clone size is shown for a subset of rows, as once, few, many or a class of expanded clone.

clone size: -
V gene: TRBV20-1
CDR3 length: 12
D gene: -
J gene: TRBJ2-3
CDR3 DNA: TGCAGTGCTAGAGGCCCAGTGGATACGCAGTATTTT
CDR3 protein: CSARGPVDTQYF

clone size: -
V gene: TRBV12-3/TRBV12-4
CDR3 length: 13
D gene: -
J gene: TRBJ2-1
CDR3 DNA: TGTGCCAGCAGATCGGGACGGTACAATGAGCAGTTCTTC
CDR3 protein: CASRSGRYNEQFF

clone size: few
V gene: TRBV5-6
CDR3 length: 16
D gene: -
J gene: TRBJ2-1
CDR3 DNA: TGTGCCAGCAGCCCGGAGGGGTTTAACTCCTACAATGAGCAGTTCTTC
CDR3 protein: CASSPEGFNSYNEQFF

clone size: -
V gene: TRBV28
CDR3 length: 16
D gene: -
J gene: TRBJ1-1
CDR3 DNA: TGTGCCAGCAGTTTTTCGGGGGGAGAGGGTGGCACTGAAGCTTTCTTT
CDR3 protein: CASSFSGGEGGTEAFF

clone size: few
V gene: TRBV6-4
CDR3 length: 12
D gene: -
J gene: TRBJ1-6
CDR3 DNA: TGTGCCAGCACTAGAGGGAATTCACCCCTCCACTTT
CDR3 protein: CASTRGNSPLHF

clone size: -
V gene: TRBV7-2
CDR3 length: 17
D gene: -
J gene: TRBJ2-1
CDR3 DNA: TGTGCCAGCAGCTTAGCCCCCCGCGGGCTGACCTACAATGAGCAGTTCTTC
CDR3 protein: CASSLAPRGLTYNEQFF

clone size: few
V gene: TRBV30
CDR3 length: 13
D gene: -
J gene: TRBJ2-4
CDR3 DNA: TGTGCGGGAGGAGGGGAAGGCAAAAACATTCGGTACTTC
CDR3 protein: CAGGGEGKNIRYF

clone size: few
V gene: TRBV28
CDR3 length: 15
D gene: -
J gene: TRBJ1-4
CDR3 DNA: TGTGCCAGCCAGGGACCGACGGGGCAAAATGAAAAACTGTTTTTT
CDR3 protein: CASQGPTGQNEKLFF

clone size: few
V gene: TRBV27
CDR3 length: 16
D gene: -
J gene: TRBJ2-2
CDR3 DNA: TGTGCCAGCAGAACCGGTGGAGGGAGAGGTACCGGGGAGCTGTTTTTT
CDR3 protein: CASRTGGGRGTGELFF

clone size: -
V gene: TRBV6-4
CDR3 length: 16
D gene: TRBD1
J gene: TRBJ1-5
CDR3 DNA: TGTGCCAGCAGTGACCCCGGGACAGGGTGCAATCAGCCCCAGCATTTT
CDR3 protein: CASSDPGTGCNQPQHF

clone size: few
V gene: TRBV7-8
CDR3 length: 17
D gene: TRBD2
J gene: TRBJ2-2
CDR3 DNA: TGTGCCGGACAGGAGTTGGGACTAGCGGGACTGACCGGGGAGCTGTTTTTT
CDR3 protein: CAGQELGLAGLTGELFF

clone size: -
V gene: TRBV7-2
CDR3 length: 14
D gene: TRBD1
J gene: TRBJ1-5
CDR3 DNA: TGTGCCAGCAGCATAGGACAGGGCCCTCAGCCCCAGCATTTT
CDR3 protein: CASSIGQGPQPQHF

clone size: -
V gene: TRBV29-1
CDR3 length: 16
D gene: -
J gene: TRBJ1-2
CDR3 DNA: TGCAGCGTTGAAGATCAGCTGGGCAGGGCAAACTATGGCTACACCTTC
CDR3 protein: CSVEDQLGRANYGYTF

clone size: -
V gene: TRBV20-1
CDR3 length: 13
D gene: -
J gene: TRBJ1-2
CDR3 DNA: TGCAGTGCTAGAATACCGCCGAACTATGGCTACACCTTC
CDR3 protein: CSARIPPNYGYTF

clone size: once
V gene: TRBV29-1
CDR3 length: 13
D gene: -
J gene: TRBJ2-3
CDR3 DNA: TGCAGCGCCCCTCCTGCGGATTTAGATACGCAGTATTTT
CDR3 protein: CSAPPADLDTQYF

clone size: -
V gene: TRBV5-1
CDR3 length: 15
D gene: -
J gene: TRBJ1-3
CDR3 DNA: TGCGCCAGCAGCTTGATACCGCACTCTGGAAACACCATATATTTT
CDR3 protein: CASSLIPHSGNTIYF

clone size: few
V gene: TRBV7-9
CDR3 length: 14
D gene: -
J gene: TRBJ1-2
CDR3 DNA: TGTGCCAGCAGCTTAGACCGCAATCGGGAGGGCTACACCTTC
CDR3 protein: CASSLDRNREGYTF

clone size: -
V gene: TRBV2
CDR3 length: 15
D gene: TRBD2
J gene: TRBJ2-1
CDR3 DNA: TGTGCCAGCAGTCTCCTAGCGGGAGAGGTCGGTGAGCAGTTCTTC
CDR3 protein: CASSLLAGEVGEQFF

clone size: -
V gene: TRBV12-3/TRBV12-4
CDR3 length: 14
D gene: -
J gene: TRBJ2-7
CDR3 DNA: TGTGCCAGCAGCCACTCCGGGACAACTAACGAGCAGTACTTC
CDR3 protein: CASSHSGTTNEQYF

clone size: once
V gene: TRBV15
CDR3 length: 13
D gene: -
J gene: TRBJ2-3
CDR3 DNA: TGTGCCACCAGCAGAAAACCACGGGATACGCAGTATTTT
CDR3 protein: CATSRKPRDTQYF

clone size: few
V gene: TRBV6-5
CDR3 length: 13
D gene: -
J gene: TRBJ1-2
CDR3 DNA: TGTGCCAGCAGCCCCGGGTGGCTTTATGGCTACACCTTC
CDR3 protein: CASSPGWLYGYTF

clone size: many
V gene: TRBV12-3/TRBV12-4
CDR3 length: 14
D gene: -
J gene: TRBJ2-5
CDR3 DNA: TGTGCCAGCAAGCGGCCGGGACCTCCGGAGACCCAGTACTTC
CDR3 protein: CASKRPGPPETQYF

clone size: -
V gene: TRBV29-1
CDR3 length: 13
D gene: -
J gene: TRBJ1-4
CDR3 DNA: TGCAGCGTTGAGGGGGGGACTAATGAAAAACTGTTTTTT
CDR3 protein: CSVEGGTNEKLFF

clone size: -
V gene: TRBV5-1
CDR3 length: 16
D gene: TRBD1
J gene: TRBJ2-5
CDR3 DNA: TGCGCCAGCAGTACCGGGACAGGGAATGGGCAAGAGACCCAGTACTTC
CDR3 protein: CASSTGTGNGQETQYF

clone size: -
V gene: TRBV20-1
CDR3 length: 14
D gene: -
J gene: TRBJ2-3
CDR3 DNA: TGCAGTGCTACCAAGGGACCCGGCACAGATACGCAGTATTTT
CDR3 protein: CSATKGPGTDTQYF

clone size: few
V gene: TRBV7-6
CDR3 length: 17
D gene: -
J gene: TRBJ1-3
CDR3 DNA: TGTGCCAGCAGCTTAACGTTGGCCCTTGACGGGAGAAACACCATATATTTT
CDR3 protein: CASSLTLALDGRNTIYF

clone size: -
V gene: TRBV4-3
CDR3 length: 15
D gene: -
J gene: TRBJ2-7
CDR3 DNA: TGCGCCAGCAGCCAAGATAAGGGTTATATCCACGAGCAGTACTTC
CDR3 protein: CASSQDKGYIHEQYF

clone size: -
V gene: TRBV12-3/TRBV12-4
CDR3 length: 11
D gene: -
J gene: TRBJ2-4
CDR3 DNA: TGTGCCAGCAGTTTAGTGGACATTCAGTACTTC
CDR3 protein: CASSLVDIQYF

clone size: few
V gene: TRBV5-1
CDR3 length: 15
D gene: -
J gene: TRBJ1-1
CDR3 DNA: TGCGCCGGCAGCGACACCGGGACCGGGACCACTGAAGCTTTCTTT
CDR3 protein: CAGSDTGTGTTEAFF

clone size: -
V gene: TRBV19
CDR3 length: 15
D gene: -
J gene: TRBJ1-1
CDR3 DNA: TGTGCCAGTACCTCAAAGGGGCAGGGCGGCACTGAAGCTTTCTTT
CDR3 protein: CASTSKGQGGTEAFF

clone size: -
V gene: TRBV10-3
CDR3 length: 15
D gene: -
J gene: TRBJ2-5
CDR3 DNA: TGTGCCATCAGTGAGTCTGGCAGTTCCCAAGAGACCCAGTACTTC
CDR3 protein: CAISESGSSQETQYF

clone size: many
V gene: TRBV2
CDR3 length: 12
D gene: -
J gene: TRBJ2-5
CDR3 DNA: TGTGCCAGCGAGGGGATTCAAGAGACCCAGTACTTC
CDR3 protein: CASEGIQETQYF